This TCR beta chain was obtained from a study of cytomegalovirus exposure and HLA in healthy donors. The study ran its PCR with 60 Vbeta and 13 Jbeta primers. Profiling relied on immunoSEQ multiplex PCR, and the TCRdb table lists in-frame clones only, not all of them. Its listing shows under 70,000 clones. The sequenced sample was PBMCs. The receptor was isolated from a female donor in good health and CMV-seropositive.

This CDR3 reads CASRVAGLQGNTIYF. The CDR3 bases are TGTGCCAGCAGGGTCGCAGGGTTGCAGGGAAACACCATATATTTT. The V gene is TRBV28, the J gene TRBJ1-3, with D maybe TRBD1 (5 bases). Germline CDR1 reads MDHEN; CDR2 reads SYDVKM. Deletions cut 6 bases from V and 4 bases from J, with 16 bases between. CDR3 length: 15 residues.